This T cell receptor (beta chain) was documented in a study of T cell responses to AZD1222 COVID-19 vaccine. Overall study findings and caveats: The study identified only five to seven AZD1222 recipients as seropositive at baseline. Increased Spike-specific TCR breadth and depth were observed after two AZD1222 doses. Only after the peak T cell response were repertoires sampled. Across spike, vaccine-associated CD4 TCRs were found, dominant at 160-218 and 743-854.

CDR3 length equals 17 residues. CDR1 is MNHEY, CDR2 SMNVEV, per germline (reference sequence). The ends were cut back, 5 bases at V and 0 bases at J, with 16 bases in the middle. Remarks on this clone: The antigen is not known.

Assay used: immunoSEQ multiplex PCR; TCRdb lists only in-frame clones, some missing. The table has about 140,000 clones, 92% seen once. This chain joins TRBV27 and TRBJ1-4; weak D call: TRBD1 (6 bases). This TCR was sampled from an adult in good health. Specimen: peripheral blood, collected on day 0 of AZD1222 vaccination. Here the CDR3 DNA reads TGTGCCAGCAGTCCTTGGAGGGGGTCTGCAACTAATGAAAAACTGTTTTTT. Amino acid sequence: CASSPWRGSATNEKLFF. Filled out from reference TRBV27 and TRBJ1-4, the complete variable domain reads EAQVTQNPRYLITVTGKKLTVTCSQNMNHEYMSWYRQDPGLGLRQIYYSMNVEVTDKGDVPEGYKVSRKEKRNFPLILESPSPNQTSLYFCASSPWRGSATNEKLFFGSGTQLSVL.